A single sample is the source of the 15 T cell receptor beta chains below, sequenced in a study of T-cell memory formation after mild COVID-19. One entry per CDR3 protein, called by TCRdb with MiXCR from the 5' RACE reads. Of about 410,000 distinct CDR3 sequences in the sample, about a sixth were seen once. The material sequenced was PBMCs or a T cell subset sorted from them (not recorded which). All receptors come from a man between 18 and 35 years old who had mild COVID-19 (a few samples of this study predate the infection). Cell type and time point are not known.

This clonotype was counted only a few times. The CDR3 sequence: CASSYGQNKAEAFF. In nucleotides, the CDR3 is TGTGCCAGCAGTTACGGACAGAATAAGGCTGAAGCTTTCTTT. The chain uses TRBV6-5 and TRBJ1-1, with a possible D match to TRBD1 (6 bases). Germline values: CDR1 MNHEY, CDR2 SVGAGI. This CDR3 has 14 amino acids. Trimming removed 2 bases at V and 6 bases at J, with 13 bases between.

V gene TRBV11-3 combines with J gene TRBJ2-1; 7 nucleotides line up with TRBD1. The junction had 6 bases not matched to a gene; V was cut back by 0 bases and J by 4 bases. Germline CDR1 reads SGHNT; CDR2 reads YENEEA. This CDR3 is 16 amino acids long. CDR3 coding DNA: TGTGCCAGCAGCTTAGATGGCGCAGGGGGATACAATGAGCAGTTCTTC. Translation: CASSLDGAGGYNEQFF. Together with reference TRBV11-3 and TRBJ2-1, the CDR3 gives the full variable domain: EAGVVQSPRYKIIEKKQPVAFWCNPISGHNTLYWYLQNLGQGPELLIRYENEEAVDDSQLPKDRFSAERLKGVDSTLKIQPAELGDSAVYLCASSLDGAGGYNEQFFGPGTRLTVL.

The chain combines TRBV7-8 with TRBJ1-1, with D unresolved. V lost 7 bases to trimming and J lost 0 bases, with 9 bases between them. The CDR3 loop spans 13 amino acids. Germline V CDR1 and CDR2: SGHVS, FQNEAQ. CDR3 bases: TGTGCCAGCAACTTGAAGATGAACACTGAAGCTTTCTTT. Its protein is CASNLKMNTEAFF.

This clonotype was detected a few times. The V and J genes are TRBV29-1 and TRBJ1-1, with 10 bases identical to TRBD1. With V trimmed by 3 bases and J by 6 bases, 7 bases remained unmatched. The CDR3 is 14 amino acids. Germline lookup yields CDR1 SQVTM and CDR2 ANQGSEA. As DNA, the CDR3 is TGCAGCGTTGATGGGACAGGGGATTGGGCTGAAGCTTTCTTT. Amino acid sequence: CSVDGTGDWAEAFF.

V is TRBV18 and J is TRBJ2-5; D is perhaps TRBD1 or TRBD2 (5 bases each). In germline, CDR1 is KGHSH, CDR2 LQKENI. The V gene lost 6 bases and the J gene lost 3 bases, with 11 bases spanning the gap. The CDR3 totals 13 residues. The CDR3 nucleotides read TGTGCCAGCTCCCACCTGGGGGAAGAGACCCAGTACTTC. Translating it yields CASSHLGEETQYF.

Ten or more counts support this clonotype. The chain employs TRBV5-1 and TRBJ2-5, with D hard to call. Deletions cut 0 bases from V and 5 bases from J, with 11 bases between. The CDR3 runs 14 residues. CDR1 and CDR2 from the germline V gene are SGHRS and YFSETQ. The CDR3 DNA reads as TGCGCCAGCAGCTTGGCCACGGCCCGGGAGACCCAGTACTTC. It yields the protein CASSLATARETQYF.

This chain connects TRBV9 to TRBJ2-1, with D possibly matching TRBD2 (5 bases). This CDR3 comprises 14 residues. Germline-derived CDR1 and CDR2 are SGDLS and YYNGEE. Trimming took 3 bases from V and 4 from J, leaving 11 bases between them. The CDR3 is CASSARSGYNEQFF. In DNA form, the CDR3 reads TGTGCCAGCAGCGCCCGGAGCGGATACAATGAGCAGTTCTTC.

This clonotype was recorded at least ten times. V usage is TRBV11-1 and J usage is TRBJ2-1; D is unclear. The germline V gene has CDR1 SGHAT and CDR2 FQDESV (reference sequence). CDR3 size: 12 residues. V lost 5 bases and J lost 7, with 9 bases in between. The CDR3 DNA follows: TGTGCCAGCAGCCTCACTGCGAATGAGCAGTTCTTC. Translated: CASSLTANEQFF. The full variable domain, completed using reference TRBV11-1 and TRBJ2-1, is EAEVAQSPRYKITEKSQAVAFWCDPISGHATLYWYRQILGQGPELLVQFQDESVVDDSQLPKDRFSAERLKGVDSTLKIQPAELGDSAMYLCASSLTANEQFFGPGTRLTVL.

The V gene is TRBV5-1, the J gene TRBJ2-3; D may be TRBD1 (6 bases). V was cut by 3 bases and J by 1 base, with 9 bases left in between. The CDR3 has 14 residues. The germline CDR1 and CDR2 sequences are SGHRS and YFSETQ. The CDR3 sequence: CASSWGTRTDTQYF. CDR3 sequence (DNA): TGCGCCAGCAGCTGGGGGACACGCACAGATACGCAGTATTTT. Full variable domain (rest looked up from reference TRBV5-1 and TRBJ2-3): KAGVTQTPRYLIKTRGQQVTLSCSPISGHRSVSWYQQTPGQGLQFLFEYFSETQRNKGNFPGRFSGRQFSNSRSEMNVSTLELGDSALYLCASSWGTRTDTQYFGPGTRLTVL.

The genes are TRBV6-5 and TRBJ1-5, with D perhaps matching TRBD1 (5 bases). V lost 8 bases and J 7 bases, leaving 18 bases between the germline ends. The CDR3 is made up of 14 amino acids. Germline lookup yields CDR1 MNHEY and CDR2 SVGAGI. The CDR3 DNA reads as TGTGCCAGCCCGAACGGAGGGGTAAACCAGCCCCAGCATTTT. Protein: CASPNGGVNQPQHF.

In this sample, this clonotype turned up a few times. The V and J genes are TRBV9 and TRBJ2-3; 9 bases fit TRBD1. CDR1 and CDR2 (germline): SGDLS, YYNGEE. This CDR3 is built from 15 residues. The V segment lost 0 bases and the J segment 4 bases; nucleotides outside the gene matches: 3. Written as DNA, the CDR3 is TGTGCCAGCAGCGTAGGGGGACAGGGAGCAGATACGCAGTATTTT. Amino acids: CASSVGGQGADTQYF. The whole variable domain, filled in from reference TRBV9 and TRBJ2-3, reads DSGVTQTPKHLITATGQRVTLRCSPRSGDLSVYWYQQSLDQGLQFLIQYYNGEERAKGNILERFSAQQFPDLHSELNLSSLELGDSALYFCASSVGGQGADTQYFGPGTRLTVL.

In DNA, the CDR3 is TGTGCCACCAGTGACAACGGAAGGGATTCACCCCTCCACTTT. Protein: CATSDNGRDSPLHF. The rearrangement joins TRBV24-1 to TRBJ1-6, with D uncertain. CDR1 and CDR2 (germline): KGHDR, SFDVKD. V shed 4 bases and J shed 8 bases, with 11 bases lying between them. The CDR3 loop spans 14 amino acids.

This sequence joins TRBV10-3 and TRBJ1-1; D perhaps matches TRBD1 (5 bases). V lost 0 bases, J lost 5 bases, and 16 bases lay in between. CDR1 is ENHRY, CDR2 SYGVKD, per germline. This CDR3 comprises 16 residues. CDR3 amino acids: CAISESRAGDATEAFF. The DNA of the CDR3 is TGTGCCATCAGTGAGTCACGGGCTGGGGACGCAACTGAAGCTTTCTTT.

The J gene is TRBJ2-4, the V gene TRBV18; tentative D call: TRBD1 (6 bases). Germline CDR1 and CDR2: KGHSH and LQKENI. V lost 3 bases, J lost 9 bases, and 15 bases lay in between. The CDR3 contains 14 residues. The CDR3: CASSPDTGFSIQYF. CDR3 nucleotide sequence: TGTGCCAGCTCACCGGATACAGGGTTTAGCATTCAGTACTTC.

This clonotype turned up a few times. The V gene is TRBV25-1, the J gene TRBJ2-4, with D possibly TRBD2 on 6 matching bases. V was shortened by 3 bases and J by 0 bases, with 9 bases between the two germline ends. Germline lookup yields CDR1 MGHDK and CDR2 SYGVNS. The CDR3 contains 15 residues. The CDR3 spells CASSEWGVAKNIQYF. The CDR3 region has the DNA TGTGCCAGCAGTGAGTGGGGGGTAGCCAAAAACATTCAGTACTTC.